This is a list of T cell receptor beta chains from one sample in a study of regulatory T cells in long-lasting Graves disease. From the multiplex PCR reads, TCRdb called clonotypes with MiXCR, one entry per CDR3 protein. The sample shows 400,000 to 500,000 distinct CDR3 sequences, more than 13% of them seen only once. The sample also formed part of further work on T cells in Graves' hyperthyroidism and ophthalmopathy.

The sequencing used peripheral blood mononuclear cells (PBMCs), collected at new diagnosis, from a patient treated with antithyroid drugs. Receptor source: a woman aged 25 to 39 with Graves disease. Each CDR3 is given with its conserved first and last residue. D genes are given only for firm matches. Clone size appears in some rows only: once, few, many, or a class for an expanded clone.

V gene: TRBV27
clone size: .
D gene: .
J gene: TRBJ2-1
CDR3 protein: CASSYTRNEQFF
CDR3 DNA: TGTGCCAGCAGTTATACCAGAAATGAGCAGTTCTTC

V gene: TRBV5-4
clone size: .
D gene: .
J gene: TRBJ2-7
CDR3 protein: CASSLETPF
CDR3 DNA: TGTGCCAGCAGCTTGGAGACTCCTTTC

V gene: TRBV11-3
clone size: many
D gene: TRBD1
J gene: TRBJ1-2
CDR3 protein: CASSPPGQGFYGYTF
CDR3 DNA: TGTGCCAGCAGCCCGCCGGGACAGGGGTTCTATGGCTACACCTTC

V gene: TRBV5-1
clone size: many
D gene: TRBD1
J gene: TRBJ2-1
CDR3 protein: CASSVNRDRPYNEQFF
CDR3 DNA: TGCGCCAGCAGCGTAAACCGGGACAGGCCTTACAATGAGCAGTTCTTC

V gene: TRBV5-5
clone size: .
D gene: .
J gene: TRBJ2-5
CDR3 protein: CASSLGSGSYNEQYF
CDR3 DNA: TGTGCCAGCAGCTTGGGGTCCGGCAGCTACAATGAGCAGTACTTC

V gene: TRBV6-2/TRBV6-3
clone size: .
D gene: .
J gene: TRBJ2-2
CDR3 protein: CASAGASTGELFF
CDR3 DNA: TGTGCCAGCGCAGGGGCCAGCACCGGGGAGCTGTTTTTT

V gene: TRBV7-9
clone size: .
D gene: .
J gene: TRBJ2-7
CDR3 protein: CASSLVTSPTYEQYF
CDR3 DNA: TGTGCCAGCAGCTTAGTTACTAGCCCAACCTACGAGCAGTACTTC

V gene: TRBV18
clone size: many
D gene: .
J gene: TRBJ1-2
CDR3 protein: CASSPGVIDRGYTF
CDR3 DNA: TGTGCCAGCTCACCAGGTGTGATAGATCGGGGCTACACCTTC

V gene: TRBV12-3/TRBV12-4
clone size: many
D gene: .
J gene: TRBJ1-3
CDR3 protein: CASDWGRTASGNTIYF
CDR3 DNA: TGTGCCAGCGACTGGGGCCGGACAGCCTCTGGAAACACCATATATTTT

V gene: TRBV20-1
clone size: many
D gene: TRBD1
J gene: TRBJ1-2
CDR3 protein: CSAREGQGGSYGYTF
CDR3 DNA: TGCAGTGCTAGAGAGGGGCAGGGGGGGTCCTATGGCTACACCTTC

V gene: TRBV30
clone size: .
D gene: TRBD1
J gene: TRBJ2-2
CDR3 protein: CACKGQGNGELFF
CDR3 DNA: TGTGCCTGTAAGGGACAGGGCAACGGTGAGCTGTTTTTT

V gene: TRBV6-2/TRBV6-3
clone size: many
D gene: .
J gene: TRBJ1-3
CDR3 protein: CASSYLTGSGNTIYF
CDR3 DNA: TGTGCCAGCAGTTACCTCACAGGATCTGGAAACACCATATATTTT

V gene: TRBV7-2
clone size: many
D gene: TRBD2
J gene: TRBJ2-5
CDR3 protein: CASSQEGTSGIQETQYF
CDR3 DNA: TGTGCCAGCAGCCAGGAGGGGACTAGCGGGATCCAAGAGACCCAGTACTTC

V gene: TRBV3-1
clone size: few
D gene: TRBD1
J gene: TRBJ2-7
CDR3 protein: CASSQEAGTGAYEQYF
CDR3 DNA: TGTGCCAGCAGCCAAGAGGCCGGGACAGGGGCCTACGAGCAGTACTTC

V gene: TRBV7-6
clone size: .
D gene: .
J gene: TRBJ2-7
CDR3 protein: CASSLGGGATYEQYF
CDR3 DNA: TGTGCCAGCAGCTTAGGAGGAGGGGCCACCTACGAGCAGTACTTC

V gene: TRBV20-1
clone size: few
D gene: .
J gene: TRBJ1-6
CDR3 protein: CSAMAVHNNSPLHF
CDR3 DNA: TGCAGTGCTATGGCGGTGCACAATAATTCACCCCTCCACTTT

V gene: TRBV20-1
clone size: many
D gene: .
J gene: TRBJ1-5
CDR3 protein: CSASAWGGRGNQPQHF
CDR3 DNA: TGCAGTGCTAGTGCTTGGGGGGGCCGTGGCAATCAGCCCCAGCATTTT

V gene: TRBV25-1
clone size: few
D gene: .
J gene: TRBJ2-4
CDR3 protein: CASSESRRGGTKNIQYF
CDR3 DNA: TGTGCCAGCAGTGAATCCAGGAGAGGAGGTACTAAAAACATTCAGTACTTC

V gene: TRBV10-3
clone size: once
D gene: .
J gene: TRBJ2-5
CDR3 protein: CAISDQETQYF
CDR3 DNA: TGTGCCATCAGTGACCAAGAGACCCAGTACTTC

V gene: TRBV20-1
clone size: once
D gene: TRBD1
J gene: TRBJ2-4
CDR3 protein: CSARGTGVAKNIQYF
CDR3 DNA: TGCAGTGCTAGAGGGACAGGGGTAGCCAAAAACATTCAGTACTTC

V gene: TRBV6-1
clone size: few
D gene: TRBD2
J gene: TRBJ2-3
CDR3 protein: CASSQYLAGGPKDTQYF
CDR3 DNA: TGTGCCAGCAGCCAGTATCTAGCGGGAGGGCCCAAGGATACGCAGTATTTT

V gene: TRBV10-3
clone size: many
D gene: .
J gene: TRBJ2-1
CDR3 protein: CAIGWGSSYNEQFF
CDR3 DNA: TGTGCCATTGGTTGGGGCAGCTCCTACAATGAGCAGTTCTTC

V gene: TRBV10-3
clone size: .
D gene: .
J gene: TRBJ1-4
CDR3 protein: CAISESRGGGTNEKLFF
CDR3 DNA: TGTGCCATCAGTGAATCGAGGGGGGGCGGAACTAATGAAAAACTGTTTTTT

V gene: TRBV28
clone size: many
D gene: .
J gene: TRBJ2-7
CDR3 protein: CASSPSTRLREQYF
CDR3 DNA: TGTGCCAGCAGCCCTTCTACCCGTCTACGCGAGCAGTACTTC

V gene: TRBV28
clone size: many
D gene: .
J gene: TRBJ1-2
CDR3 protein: CASSTAGGRGYTF
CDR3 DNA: TGTGCCAGCAGTACAGCCGGTGGGCGCGGCTACACCTTC

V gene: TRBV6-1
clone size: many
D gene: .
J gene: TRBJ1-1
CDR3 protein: CASSGIRWSVNTEAFF
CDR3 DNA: TGTGCCAGCAGTGGGATCCGTTGGTCAGTGAACACTGAAGCTTTCTTT

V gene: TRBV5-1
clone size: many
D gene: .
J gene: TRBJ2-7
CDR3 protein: CASTRDWPTYEQYF
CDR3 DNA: TGCGCCAGCACCAGGGACTGGCCGACCTACGAGCAGTACTTC

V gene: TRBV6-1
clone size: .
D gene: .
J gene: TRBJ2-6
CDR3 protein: CASSPGARGANVLTF
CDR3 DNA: TGTGCCAGCAGCCCGGGGGCGCGGGGGGCCAACGTCCTGACTTTC

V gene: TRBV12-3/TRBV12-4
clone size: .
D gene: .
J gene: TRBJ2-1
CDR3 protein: CATLKAEYNEQFF
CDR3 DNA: TGTGCCACCCTAAAGGCGGAATACAATGAGCAGTTCTTC

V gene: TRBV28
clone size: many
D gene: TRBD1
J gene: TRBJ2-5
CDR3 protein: CASSGDRGGRETQYF
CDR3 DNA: TGTGCCAGCAGTGGGGACAGGGGCGGCCGGGAGACCCAGTACTTC

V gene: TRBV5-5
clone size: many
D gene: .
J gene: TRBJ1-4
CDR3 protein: CASSLAQGGPYEKLFF
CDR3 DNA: TGTGCCAGCAGCTTAGCACAGGGTGGACCTTATGAAAAACTGTTTTTT

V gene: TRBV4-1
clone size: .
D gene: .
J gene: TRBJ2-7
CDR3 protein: CASSQVGTGYEQYF
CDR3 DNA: TGCGCCAGCAGCCAAGTAGGGACGGGATACGAGCAGTACTTC

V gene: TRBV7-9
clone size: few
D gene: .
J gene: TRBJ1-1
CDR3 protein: CASSLVSGKAEAFF
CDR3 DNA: TGTGCCAGCAGCTTAGTGTCAGGGAAGGCTGAAGCTTTCTTT

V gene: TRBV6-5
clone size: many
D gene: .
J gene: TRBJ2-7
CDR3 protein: CASSYSRPLSEQYF
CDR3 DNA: TGTGCCAGCAGTTACTCTAGGCCCCTTTCCGAGCAGTACTTC

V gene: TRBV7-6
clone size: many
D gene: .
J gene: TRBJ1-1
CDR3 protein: CASSPSPTGTEAFF
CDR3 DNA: TGTGCCAGCAGCCCCAGTCCGACCGGGACTGAAGCTTTCTTT

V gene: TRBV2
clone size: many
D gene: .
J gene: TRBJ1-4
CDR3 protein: CASSEEAGRREKLFF
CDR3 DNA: TGTGCCAGCAGTGAAGAGGCAGGCCGTCGTGAAAAACTGTTTTTT

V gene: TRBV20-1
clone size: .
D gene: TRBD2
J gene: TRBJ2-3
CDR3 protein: CSARDVAGGPGDTQYF
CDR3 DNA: TGCAGTGCTAGAGATGTAGCGGGAGGGCCGGGAGATACGCAGTATTTT

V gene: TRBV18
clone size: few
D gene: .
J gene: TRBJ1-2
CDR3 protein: CASSPQSNYGYTF
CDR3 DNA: TGTGCCAGCTCACCACAGAGTAACTATGGCTACACCTTC

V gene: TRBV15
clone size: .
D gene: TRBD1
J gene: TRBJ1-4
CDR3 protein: CATSKRQGASEKLFF
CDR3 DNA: TGTGCCACCAGTAAACGACAGGGGGCGAGTGAAAAACTGTTTTTT

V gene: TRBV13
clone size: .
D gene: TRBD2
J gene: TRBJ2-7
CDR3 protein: CASSLAGLAGESKQYF
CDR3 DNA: TGTGCCAGCAGCTTAGCGGGACTAGCGGGAGAAAGTAAGCAGTACTTC

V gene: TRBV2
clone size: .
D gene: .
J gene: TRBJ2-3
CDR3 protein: CASSAEGWDTQYF
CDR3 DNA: TGTGCCAGCAGTGCGGAGGGTTGGGATACGCAGTATTTT

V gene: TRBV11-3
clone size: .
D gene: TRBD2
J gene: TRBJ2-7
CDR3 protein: CASSSSGTKKLQDF
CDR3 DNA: TGTGCCAGCAGCTCTAGCGGGACTAAAAAATTGCAGGACTTC

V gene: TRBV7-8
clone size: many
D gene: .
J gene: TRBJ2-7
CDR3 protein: CASSLVEGRDYEQYF
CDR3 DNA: TGTGCCAGCAGCTTAGTAGAGGGCAGGGACTACGAGCAGTACTTC

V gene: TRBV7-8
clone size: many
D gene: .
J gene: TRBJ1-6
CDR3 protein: CASSLDDIGVAVSLHF
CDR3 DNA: TGTGCCAGCAGCTTAGACGACATCGGGGTCGCAGTATCCCTCCACTTT

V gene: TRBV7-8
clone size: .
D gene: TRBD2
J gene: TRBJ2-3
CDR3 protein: CASSLGGLAASTQYF
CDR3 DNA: TGTGCCAGCAGCCTCGGCGGACTAGCGGCATCCACGCAGTATTTT

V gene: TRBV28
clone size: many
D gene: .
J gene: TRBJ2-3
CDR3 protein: CASSPLTATGTDTQYF
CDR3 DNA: TGTGCCAGCAGTCCACTGACAGCTACGGGCACAGATACGCAGTATTTT

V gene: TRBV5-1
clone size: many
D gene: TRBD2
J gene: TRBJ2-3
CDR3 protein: CASSPVPGGGSTDTQYF
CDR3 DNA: TGCGCCAGCAGCCCCGTTCCGGGGGGAGGAAGCACAGATACGCAGTATTTT

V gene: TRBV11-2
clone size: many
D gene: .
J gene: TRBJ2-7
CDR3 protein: CASSLIFQHTYEQYF
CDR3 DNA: TGTGCCAGCAGCTTAATCTTCCAGCACACCTACGAGCAGTACTTC

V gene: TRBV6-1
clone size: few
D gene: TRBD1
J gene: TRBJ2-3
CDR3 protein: CASSPTGPGDTQYF
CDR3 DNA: TGTGCCAGCAGTCCGACAGGGCCCGGGGATACGCAGTATTTT

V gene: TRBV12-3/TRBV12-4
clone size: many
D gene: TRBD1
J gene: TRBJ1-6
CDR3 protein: CASSLSGGNSPLHF
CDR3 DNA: TGTGCCAGCAGTTTATCAGGGGGTAATTCACCCCTCCACTTT